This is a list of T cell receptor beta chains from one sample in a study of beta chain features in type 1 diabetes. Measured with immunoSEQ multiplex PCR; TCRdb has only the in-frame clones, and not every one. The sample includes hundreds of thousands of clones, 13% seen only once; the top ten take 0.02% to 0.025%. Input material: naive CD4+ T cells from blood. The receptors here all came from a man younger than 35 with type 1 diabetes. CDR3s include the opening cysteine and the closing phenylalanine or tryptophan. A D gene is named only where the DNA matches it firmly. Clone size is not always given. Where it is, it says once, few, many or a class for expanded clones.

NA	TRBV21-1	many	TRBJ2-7	TGTGCCAGCAGCGGGCAGGTCGAGAACTACGAGCAGTACTTC	CASSGQVENYEQYF
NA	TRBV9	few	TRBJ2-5	TGTGCCAGCAGCCCTCAAGAGACCCAGTACTTC	CASSPQETQYF
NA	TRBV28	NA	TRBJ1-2	TGTGCCAGCAGTTTTTCAGATTACATCTTGCGCTACACCTTC	CASSFSDYILRYTF
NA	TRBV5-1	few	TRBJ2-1	TGCGCCAGCAGCCCTGACCGGGTCCTCAATCAGTTCTTC	CASSPDRVLNQFF
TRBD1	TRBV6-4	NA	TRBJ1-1	TGTGCCAGCAGAAGGACAGGGGTCTCCACTGAAGCTTTCTTT	CASRRTGVSTEAFF
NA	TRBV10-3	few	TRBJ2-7	TGTGCCATCAGTGAGTCAAGCGAGCAGTACTTC	CAISESSEQYF
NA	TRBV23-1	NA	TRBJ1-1	TGCGCCAGCATTTACGACCTTCTAGGGGGGAGCCCTGAAGCTTTCTTT	CASIYDLLGGSPEAFF
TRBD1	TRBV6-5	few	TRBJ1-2	TGTGCCAGCAGTTACTCAGAAGGACAGGGTGGCTACACCTTC	CASSYSEGQGGYTF
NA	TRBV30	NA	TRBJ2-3	NA	CAFGPGPLTTDTQYF
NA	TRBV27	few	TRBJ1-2	TGTGCCAGCAGCCCTCTTCAGGGTAACTATGGCTACACCTTC	CASSPLQGNYGYTF
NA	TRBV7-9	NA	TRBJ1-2	TGTGCCAGCAGCTTAGCCGGGCAATCGCAAGGCTACACCTTC	CASSLAGQSQGYTF
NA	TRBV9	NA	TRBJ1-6	TGTGCCAGCAGCGACGCGGTCGGGTTTTCACCCCTCCACTTT	CASSDAVGFSPLHF
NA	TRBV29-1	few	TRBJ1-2	TGCAGCGTTGTTTGGGGGCCTGGCTACACCTTC	CSVVWGPGYTF
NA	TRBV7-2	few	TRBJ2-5	TGTGCCAGCAGCCTTGGGGGCGGTCGAGAGACCCAGTACTTC	CASSLGGGRETQYF
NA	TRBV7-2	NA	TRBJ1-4	TGTGCCAGCAGCTTATTCGGTCTCGATAATGAAAAACTGTTTTTT	CASSLFGLDNEKLFF
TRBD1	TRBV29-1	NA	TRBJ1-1	TGCAGCGCTTCGGGACAGCCGAACACTGAAGCTTTCTTT	CSASGQPNTEAFF
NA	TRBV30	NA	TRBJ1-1	TGTGCCTGGAGTCAGGAGATGAACACTGAAGCTTTCTTT	CAWSQEMNTEAFF
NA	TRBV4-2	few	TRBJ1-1	TGTGCCAGCAGCCCAACGGAGGGCACTGAAGCTTTCTTT	CASSPTEGTEAFF
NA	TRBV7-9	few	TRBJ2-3	TGTGCCAGCAGCGCCTCGGGTAGCACAGATACGCAGTATTTT	CASSASGSTDTQYF
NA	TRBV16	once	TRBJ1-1	TGTGCCAGCAGCCAATCATTGAACACTGAAGCTTTCTTT	CASSQSLNTEAFF
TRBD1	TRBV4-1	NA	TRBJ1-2	TGCGCCAGCAGCCAAGCGTTGACAGGGGGGACTTTCTATGGCTACACCTTC	CASSQALTGGTFYGYTF
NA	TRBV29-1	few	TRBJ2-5	TGCAGCGTTACCCTGTTGGAGACCCAGTACTTC	CSVTLLETQYF
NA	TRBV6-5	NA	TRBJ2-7	TGTGCCAGCAGTTACTCCAGCAGGGGGGTCTACGAGCAGTACTTC	CASSYSSRGVYEQYF
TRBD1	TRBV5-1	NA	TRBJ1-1	TGCGCCAGCAGCGAGGGACAGGACACTGAAGCTTTCTTT	CASSEGQDTEAFF
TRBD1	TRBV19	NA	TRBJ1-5	TGTGCCAGTCAAGGACAGGCTGGAAGCAATCAGCCCCAGCATTTT	CASQGQAGSNQPQHF
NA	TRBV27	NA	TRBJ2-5	TGTGCCAGCAGTCCATTCATCACCCGGCGGGAGACCCAGTACTTC	CASSPFITRRETQYF
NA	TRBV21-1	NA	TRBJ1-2	TGTGCCAGCAGCAAAGTGGGGATTTATGGCTACACCTTC	CASSKVGIYGYTF
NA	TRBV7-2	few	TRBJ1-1	TGTGCCAGCAGCTTAGGTGGGACGGTGAACACTGAAGCTTTCTTT	CASSLGGTVNTEAFF
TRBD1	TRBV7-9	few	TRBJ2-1	TGTGCCAGCAGCTTCGCCGGGACAGTCGGCCTGAGCTCCTACAATGAGCAGTTCTTC	CASSFAGTVGLSSYNEQFF
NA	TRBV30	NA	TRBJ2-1	TGTGCCTGGAGTGTAGGAATCGCAGTCAATGAGCAGTTCTTC	CAWSVGIAVNEQFF
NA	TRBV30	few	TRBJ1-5	TGTGCCTGGAGTGTAGACGGTAATCAGCCCCAGCATTTT	CAWSVDGNQPQHF
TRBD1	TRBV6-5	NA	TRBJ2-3	TGTGCCAGCACCGACCAGGGGGCAGGCACAGATACGCAGTATTTT	CASTDQGAGTDTQYF
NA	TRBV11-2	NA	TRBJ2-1	TGTGCCAGCAGCTTAGAGGACTGGGGGGTAAATGAGCAGTTCTTC	CASSLEDWGVNEQFF
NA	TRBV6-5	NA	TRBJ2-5	TGTGCCAGCAGTCCCGATCTGGTGAAGACCCAGTACTTC	CASSPDLVKTQYF
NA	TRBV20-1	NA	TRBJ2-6	TGCAGTGCGGCTGGGGCCAACGTCCTGACTTTC	CSAAGANVLTF
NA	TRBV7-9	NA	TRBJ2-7	TGTGCCAGCAGTCCACAGGGAATCTCCTACGAGCAGTACTTC	CASSPQGISYEQYF
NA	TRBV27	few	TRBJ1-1	TGTGCCAGCAGTTTTCGGGGCACTGAAGCTTTCTTT	CASSFRGTEAFF
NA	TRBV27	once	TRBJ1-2	TGTGCCAGCAGTTTAACTCCCTACGACAGTGCTCGCTACACCTTC	CASSLTPYDSARYTF
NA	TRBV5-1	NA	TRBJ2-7	TGCGCCAGCAGCTTGAGGGGACGGCCCTCCTACGAGCAGTACTTC	CASSLRGRPSYEQYF
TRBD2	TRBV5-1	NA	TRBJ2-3	TGCGCCAGCAGCTTGTGGTGGGCTAGCGGTACTAGCACAGATACGCAGTATTTT	CASSLWWASGTSTDTQYF
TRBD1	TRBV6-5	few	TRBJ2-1	TGTGCCAGCAGTTACCTGACAGGGGTCACCTACAATGAGCAGTTCTTC	CASSYLTGVTYNEQFF
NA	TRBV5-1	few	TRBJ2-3	TGCGCCAGCAGCCCAGGGCTCGGGACGGAAAGTCAAGATACGCAGTATTTT	CASSPGLGTESQDTQYF